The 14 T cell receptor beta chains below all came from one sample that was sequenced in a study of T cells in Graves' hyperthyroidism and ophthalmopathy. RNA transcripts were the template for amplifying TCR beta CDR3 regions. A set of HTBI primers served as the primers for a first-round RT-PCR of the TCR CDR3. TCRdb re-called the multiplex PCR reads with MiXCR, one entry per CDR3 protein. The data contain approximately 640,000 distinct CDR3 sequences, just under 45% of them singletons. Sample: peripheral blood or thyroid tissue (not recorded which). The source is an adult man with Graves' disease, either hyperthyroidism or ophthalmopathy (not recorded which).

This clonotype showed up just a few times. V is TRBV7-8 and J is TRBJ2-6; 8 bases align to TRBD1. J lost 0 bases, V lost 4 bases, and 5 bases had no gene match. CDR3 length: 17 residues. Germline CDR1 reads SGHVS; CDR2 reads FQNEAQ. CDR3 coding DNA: TGTGCCAGCAGCTCAGGGGGCGTAAGCTCTGGGGCCAACGTCCTGACTTTC. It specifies CASSSGGVSSGANVLTF.

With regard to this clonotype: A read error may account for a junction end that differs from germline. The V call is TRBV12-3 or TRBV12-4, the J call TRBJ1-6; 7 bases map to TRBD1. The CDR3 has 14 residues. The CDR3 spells CAISEQGQNSPLHF. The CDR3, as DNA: TGTGCCATCAGTGAACAGGGACAGAATTCACCCCTCCACTTT.

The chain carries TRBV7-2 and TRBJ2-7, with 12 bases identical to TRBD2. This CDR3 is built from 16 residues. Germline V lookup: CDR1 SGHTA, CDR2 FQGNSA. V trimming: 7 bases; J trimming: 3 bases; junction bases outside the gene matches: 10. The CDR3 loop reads CASTSSRTSGDYEQYF. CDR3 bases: TGTGCCAGCACCTCCTCTAGGACTAGCGGGGACTACGAGCAGTACTTC.

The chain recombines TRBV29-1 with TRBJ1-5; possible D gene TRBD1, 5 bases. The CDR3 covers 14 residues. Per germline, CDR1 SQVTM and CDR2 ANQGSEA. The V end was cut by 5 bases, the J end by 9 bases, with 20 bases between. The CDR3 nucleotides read TGCAGCGTTAGGGACGGCCGCTATGGGGGGCCCCAGCATTTT. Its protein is CSVRDGRYGGPQHF.

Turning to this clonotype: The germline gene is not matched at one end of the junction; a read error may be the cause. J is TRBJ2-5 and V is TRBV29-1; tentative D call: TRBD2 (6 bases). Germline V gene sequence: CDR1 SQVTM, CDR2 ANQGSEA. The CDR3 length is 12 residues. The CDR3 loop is CSVEGRDETQYF. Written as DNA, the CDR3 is TGCAGCGTTGAAGGGAGGGATGAGACTCAGTACTTC.

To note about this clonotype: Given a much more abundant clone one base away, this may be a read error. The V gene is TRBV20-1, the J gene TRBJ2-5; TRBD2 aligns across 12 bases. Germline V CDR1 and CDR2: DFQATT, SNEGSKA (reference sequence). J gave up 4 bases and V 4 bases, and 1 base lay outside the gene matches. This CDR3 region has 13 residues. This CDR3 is CSATSGGGETQYF. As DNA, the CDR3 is TGCAGTGCTACTAGCGGGGGGGGAGAGACCCAGTACTTC.

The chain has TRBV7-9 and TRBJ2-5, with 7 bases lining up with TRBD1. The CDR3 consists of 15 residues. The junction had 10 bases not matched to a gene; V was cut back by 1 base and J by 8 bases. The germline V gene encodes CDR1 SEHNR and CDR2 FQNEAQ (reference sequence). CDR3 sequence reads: CASSLDGAQGETQYF. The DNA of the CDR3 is TGTGCCAGCAGCTTAGATGGGGCCCAGGGGGAAACCCAGTACTTC.

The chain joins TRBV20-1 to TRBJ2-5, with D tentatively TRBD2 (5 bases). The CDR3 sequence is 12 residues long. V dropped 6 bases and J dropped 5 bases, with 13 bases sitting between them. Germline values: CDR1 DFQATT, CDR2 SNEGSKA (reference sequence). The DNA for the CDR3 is TGCAGTGCCCGGAGGACGGGGGAGACCCAGTACTTC. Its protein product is CSARRTGETQYF.

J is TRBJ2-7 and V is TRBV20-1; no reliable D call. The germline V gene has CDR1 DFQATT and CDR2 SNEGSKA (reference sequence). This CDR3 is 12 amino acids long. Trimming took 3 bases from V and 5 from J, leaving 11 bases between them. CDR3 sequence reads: CSASQELDEQYF. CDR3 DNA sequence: TGCAGTGCTAGTCAAGAGTTGGACGAGCAGTACTTC.

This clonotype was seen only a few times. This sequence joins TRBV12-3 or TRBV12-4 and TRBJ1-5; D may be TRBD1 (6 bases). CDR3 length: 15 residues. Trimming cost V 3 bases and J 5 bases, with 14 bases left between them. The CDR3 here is CASSFSSGADQPQHF. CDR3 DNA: TGTGCCAGCAGTTTTTCTTCAGGGGCTGATCAGCCCCAGCATTTT.

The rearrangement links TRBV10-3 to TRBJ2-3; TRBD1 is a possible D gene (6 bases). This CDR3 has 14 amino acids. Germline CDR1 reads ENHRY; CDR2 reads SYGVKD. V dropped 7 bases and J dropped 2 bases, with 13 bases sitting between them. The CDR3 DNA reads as TGTGCCATCATGTCGGGACATCTCACAGATACGCAGTATTTT. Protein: CAIMSGHLTDTQYF.

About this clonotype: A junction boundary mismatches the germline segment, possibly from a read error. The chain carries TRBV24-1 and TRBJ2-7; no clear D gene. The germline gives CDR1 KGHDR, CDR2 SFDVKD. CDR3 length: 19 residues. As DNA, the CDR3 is TGTGCCACCAGTGACTCTACTCAGCAGAGACTCCTGACTTCTTACGCGCAGTACTTC. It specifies CATSDSTQQRLLTSYAQYF.

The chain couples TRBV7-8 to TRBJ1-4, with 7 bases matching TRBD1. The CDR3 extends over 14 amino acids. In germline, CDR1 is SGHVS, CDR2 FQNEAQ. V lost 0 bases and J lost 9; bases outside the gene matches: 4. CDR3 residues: CASSLAGQSQKLFF. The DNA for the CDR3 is TGTGCCAGCAGCTTAGCGGGACAGTCGCAAAAACTGTTTTTT.

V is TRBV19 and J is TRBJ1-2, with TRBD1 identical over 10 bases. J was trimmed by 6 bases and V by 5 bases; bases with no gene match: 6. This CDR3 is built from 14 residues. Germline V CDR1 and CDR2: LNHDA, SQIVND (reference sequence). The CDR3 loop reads CASSVTGTGDGYTF. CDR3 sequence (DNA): TGTGCCAGTAGTGTAACCGGGACAGGGGATGGCTACACCTTC.